Described below is a single T cell receptor beta chain sequence and its context. Its antigen is currently unknown. Semi-nested PCR with Nested Universal Primer A followed constant-region reverse priming of full-length variable regions. TCRdb itself ran the 5' RACE reads through MiXCR, one entry per CDR3 protein. This sample has over 50,000 distinct CDR3 sequences, with about 25% found just once. Naive CD4+ T cells were purified with Tregs depleted by CD25. The CDR3 has 16 amino acids. In germline, CDR1 is SGHRS, CDR2 YFSETQ. Trimming stripped 6 bases from V and 8 bases from J, with 23 bases between. Study-wide results and limits: Tumor-infiltrating Treg TCR alpha and beta sequences overlapped most with tumor naive CD4+ T cells, then blood naive.

The sample taken for sequencing was tumor-infiltrating naive CD4+ T cells sorted from the breast tumor. Documented subset: naive CD4+ T cells, CD4+CD45RA+CD25-. The V gene is TRBV5-1, the J gene TRBJ1-4; TRBD1 is a possible D gene (5 bases). The receptor's source is a female donor with breast cancer. CDR3 sequence: CASKKGAGGSEEKLFF. CDR3 DNA sequence: TGCGCCAGCAAGAAGGGTGCGGGGGGTTCGGAGGAAAAACTGTTTTTT.